This TCR beta chain was recovered during a study of T-cell reconstitution after alpha-beta-depleted transplantation in children. The CDR3 sequence is 13 residues long. V lost 4 bases, J lost 5 bases, and 12 bases lay in between. CDR1 is SGHRS and CDR2 is YFSETQ in the germline V gene. The table lists this clonotype with many counts. The authors prepared the TCRbeta library with unique molecular identifiers. TCRdb re-analysed the PCR reads in MiXCR, keeping a single row per CDR3 protein. The table shows about 410,000 distinct CDR3 sequences, with roughly 22% occurring only once. The chain links TRBV5-1 to TRBJ1-1; D remains ambiguous. The clonotype comes from a human donor who donated a stem cell graft to a child with acute myeloid leukemia. This material consisted of PBMCs from the stem cell graft donor, taken from the stem cell graft. The CDR3 DNA reads TGCGCCAGCAGCCCGGGAGGCCGAACTGAAGCTTTCTTT. It yields the protein CASSPGGRTEAFF.